Listed below are T cell receptor beta chains from one sample, sequenced in a study of blood T cell repertoires in COVID-19. The assay was immunoSEQ multiplex PCR, and TCRdb's table has in-frame clones only and misses some. The sample has 300,000 to 400,000 clones, around 87% seen once; the top ten hold about 2.1%. Sequencing was done on a sample of peripheral blood. Every receptor here comes from a woman in her fifties or sixties with COVID-19, enrolled during active disease. Each CDR3 is given with its conserved first and last residue. The D gene is left open where the match is weak. The size field is filled for only some rows; it gives once, few, many or a size class.

d_gene: NA
j_gene: TRBJ2-1
v_gene: TRBV3-1/TRBV3-2
abundance: NA
CDR3nt: TGTGCCAGCAGCTATGTTTCTACGAATGAGCAGTTCTTC
CDR3aa: CASSYVSTNEQFF

d_gene: TRBD2
j_gene: TRBJ2-5
v_gene: TRBV7-3
abundance: NA
CDR3nt: TGTGCCAGCGCGGGGGGGTCAAGAGAGACCCAGTACTTC
CDR3aa: CASAGGSRETQYF

d_gene: NA
j_gene: TRBJ2-7
v_gene: TRBV10-3
abundance: NA
CDR3nt: TGTGCCATCAGTGACCCCGGGACAAGCTACGAGCAGTACTTC
CDR3aa: CAISDPGTSYEQYF

d_gene: TRBD2
j_gene: TRBJ2-1
v_gene: TRBV5-1
abundance: NA
CDR3nt: TGCGCCAGCAGCCCCGGCGGGGGGGTCTACAATGAGCAGTTCTTC
CDR3aa: CASSPGGGVYNEQFF

d_gene: TRBD2
j_gene: TRBJ2-7
v_gene: TRBV3-1/TRBV3-2
abundance: NA
CDR3nt: TGTGCCAGCAGCCCCTCGATAGGGCTAGCGGGGGCCGGGGAGCGCGAGCAGTACTTC
CDR3aa: CASSPSIGLAGAGEREQYF

d_gene: NA
j_gene: TRBJ2-7
v_gene: TRBV5-1
abundance: NA
CDR3nt: TGCGCCAGCAGCTTGGAGTTAGTGGCGGGGGCCAACGAGCAGTACTTC
CDR3aa: CASSLELVAGANEQYF

d_gene: NA
j_gene: TRBJ1-6
v_gene: TRBV30
abundance: once
CDR3nt: TGTGCCTGGAGGGGGGACTCCTCCCGGGTCCACTTT
CDR3aa: CAWRGDSSRVHF

d_gene: TRBD1
j_gene: TRBJ2-2
v_gene: TRBV24-1
abundance: NA
CDR3nt: TGTGCCACCAGTGATCCAGGGGGATTGGGGGAGCTGTTTTTT
CDR3aa: CATSDPGGLGELFF

d_gene: NA
j_gene: TRBJ2-7
v_gene: TRBV20-1
abundance: NA
CDR3nt: TGCAGTGCTAGTGTCGGAGCCTCTTCCTACGAGCAGTACTTC
CDR3aa: CSASVGASSYEQYF

d_gene: TRBD1
j_gene: TRBJ1-1
v_gene: TRBV6-1
abundance: NA
CDR3nt: TGTGCCAGCAGTGAAGGATGGACAGGCGCTGAAGCTTTCTTT
CDR3aa: CASSEGWTGAEAFF

d_gene: TRBD1
j_gene: TRBJ1-6
v_gene: TRBV18
abundance: NA
CDR3nt: TGTGCCAGCTCACTCGGGGACAGGGGAAATTCACCCCTCCACTTT
CDR3aa: CASSLGDRGNSPLHF

d_gene: TRBD2
j_gene: TRBJ2-2
v_gene: TRBV4-1
abundance: NA
CDR3nt: TGCGCCAGCAGACAGACTAGCGGAGCAAACACCGGGGAGCTGTTTTTT
CDR3aa: CASRQTSGANTGELFF

d_gene: TRBD2
j_gene: TRBJ2-3
v_gene: TRBV10-3
abundance: NA
CDR3nt: TGTGCCATCAGTGAGAAACTAGCGGGGGGGCCGGAGGGAGGAGATACGCAGTATTTT
CDR3aa: CAISEKLAGGPEGGDTQYF

d_gene: NA
j_gene: TRBJ1-1
v_gene: TRBV7-2
abundance: once
CDR3nt: TGTGCCAGCAGCTTAGTCGGGGGACGAACTGAAGCTTTCTTT
CDR3aa: CASSLVGGRTEAFF

d_gene: NA
j_gene: TRBJ2-1
v_gene: TRBV7-3
abundance: NA
CDR3nt: TGTGCCAGCAGCCTATACACGGGGGATGAGCAGTTCTTC
CDR3aa: CASSLYTGDEQFF

d_gene: TRBD1
j_gene: TRBJ1-6
v_gene: TRBV25-1
abundance: NA
CDR3nt: TGTGCCACCTCGACAGGGGTCGTTTCACCCCTCCACTTT
CDR3aa: CATSTGVVSPLHF

d_gene: NA
j_gene: TRBJ1-5
v_gene: TRBV18
abundance: few
CDR3nt: TGTGCCAGCTCAGCGGATACCAGCCCGAATCAGCCCCAGCATTTT
CDR3aa: CASSADTSPNQPQHF

d_gene: NA
j_gene: TRBJ1-1
v_gene: TRBV11-2
abundance: NA
CDR3nt: TGTGCCAGCAGCCCTCGGGAGGGTTGGAGGGCTTTCTTT
CDR3aa: CASSPREGWRAFF

d_gene: NA
j_gene: TRBJ1-2
v_gene: TRBV7-9
abundance: NA
CDR3nt: TGTGCCAGCAGCTTAGGACTTTATGGCTACACCTTC
CDR3aa: CASSLGLYGYTF

d_gene: NA
j_gene: TRBJ2-3
v_gene: TRBV6-5
abundance: NA
CDR3nt: TGTGCCACACAACAGGACCTTCTGCGCACAGATACGCAGTATTTT
CDR3aa: CATQQDLLRTDTQYF

d_gene: NA
j_gene: TRBJ1-2
v_gene: TRBV5-4
abundance: NA
CDR3nt: TGTGCCAGCAGCTCCGTTAGGACGGGAGTTGGGGGCTACACCTTC
CDR3aa: CASSSVRTGVGGYTF

d_gene: TRBD1
j_gene: TRBJ1-5
v_gene: TRBV7-2
abundance: NA
CDR3nt: TGTGCCAGCAGCCCACAGGGGGGCCTAAATCAGCCCCAGCATTTT
CDR3aa: CASSPQGGLNQPQHF

d_gene: NA
j_gene: TRBJ2-1
v_gene: TRBV7-3
abundance: NA
CDR3nt: TGTGCCAGCACCCTAGGCCCTCAGTACAATGAGCAGTTCTTC
CDR3aa: CASTLGPQYNEQFF

d_gene: NA
j_gene: TRBJ2-7
v_gene: TRBV27
abundance: NA
CDR3nt: TGTGCCAGCAGTTCTATGGGGGCTGGCTACGAGCAGTACTTC
CDR3aa: CASSSMGAGYEQYF

d_gene: NA
j_gene: TRBJ1-4
v_gene: TRBV3-1/TRBV3-2
abundance: once
CDR3nt: TGTGCCAGCAGCCAAGATACCGAGAGGGAAAAACTGTTTTTT
CDR3aa: CASSQDTEREKLFF